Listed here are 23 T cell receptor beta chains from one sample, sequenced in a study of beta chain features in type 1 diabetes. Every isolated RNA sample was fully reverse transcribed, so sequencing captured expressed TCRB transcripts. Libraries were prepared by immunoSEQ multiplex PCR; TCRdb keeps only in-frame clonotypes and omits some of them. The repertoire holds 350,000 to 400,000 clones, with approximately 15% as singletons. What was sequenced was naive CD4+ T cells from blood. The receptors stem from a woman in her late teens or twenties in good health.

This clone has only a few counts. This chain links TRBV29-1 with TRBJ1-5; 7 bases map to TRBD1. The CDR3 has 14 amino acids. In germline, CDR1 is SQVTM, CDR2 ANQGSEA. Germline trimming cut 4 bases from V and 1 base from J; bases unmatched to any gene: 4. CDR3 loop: CSVVTGFSNQPQHF. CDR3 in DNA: TGCAGCGTTGTGACAGGGTTCAGCAATCAGCCCCAGCATTTT.

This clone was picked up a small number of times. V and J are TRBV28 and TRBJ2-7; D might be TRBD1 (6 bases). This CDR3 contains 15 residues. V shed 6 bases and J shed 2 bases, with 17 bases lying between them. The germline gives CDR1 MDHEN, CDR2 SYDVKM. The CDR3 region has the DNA TGTGCCAGCAGGTCTTCAGGGGTCTCTCCCTACGAGCAGTACTTC. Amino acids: CASRSSGVSPYEQYF.

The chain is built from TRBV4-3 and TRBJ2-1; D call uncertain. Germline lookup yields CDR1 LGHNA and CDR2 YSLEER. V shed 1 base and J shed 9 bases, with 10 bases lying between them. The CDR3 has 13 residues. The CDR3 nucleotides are TGCGCCAGCAGCCAAGGTCTGAGCGCTGAGCAGTTCTTC. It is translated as CASSQGLSAEQFF.

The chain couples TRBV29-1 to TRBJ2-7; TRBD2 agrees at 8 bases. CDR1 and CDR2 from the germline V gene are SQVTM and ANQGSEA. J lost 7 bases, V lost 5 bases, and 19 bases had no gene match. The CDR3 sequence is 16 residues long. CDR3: CSVRDFAGTRVTEQYF. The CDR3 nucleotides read TGCAGCGTTAGGGATTTTGCCGGGACTAGGGTGACGGAGCAGTACTTC.

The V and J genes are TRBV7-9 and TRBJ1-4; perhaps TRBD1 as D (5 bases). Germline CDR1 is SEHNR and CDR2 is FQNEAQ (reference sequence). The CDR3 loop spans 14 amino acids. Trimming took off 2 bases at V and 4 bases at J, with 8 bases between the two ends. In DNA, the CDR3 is TGTGCCAGCAGCTTAAGACAGCGTAATGAAAAACTGTTTTTT. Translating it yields CASSLRQRNEKLFF. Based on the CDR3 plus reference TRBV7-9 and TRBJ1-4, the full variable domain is DTGVSQNPRHKITKRGQNVTFRCDPISEHNRLYWYRQTLGQGPEFLTYFQNEAQLEKSRLLSDRFSAERPKGSFSTLEIQRTEQGDSAMYLCASSLRQRNEKLFFGSGTQLSVL.

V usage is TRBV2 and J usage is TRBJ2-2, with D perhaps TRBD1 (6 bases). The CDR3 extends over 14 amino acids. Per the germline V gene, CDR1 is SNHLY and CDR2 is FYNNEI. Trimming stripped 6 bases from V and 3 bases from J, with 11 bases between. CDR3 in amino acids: CASRQGRYTGELFF. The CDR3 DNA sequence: TGTGCCAGCAGACAGGGCCGGTACACCGGGGAGCTGTTTTTT.

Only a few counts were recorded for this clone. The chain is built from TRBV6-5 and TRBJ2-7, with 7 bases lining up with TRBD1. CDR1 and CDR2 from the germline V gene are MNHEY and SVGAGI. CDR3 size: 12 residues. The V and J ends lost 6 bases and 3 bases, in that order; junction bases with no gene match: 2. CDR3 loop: CASSRDSYEQYF. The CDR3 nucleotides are TGTGCCAGCAGCCGGGACAGCTACGAGCAGTACTTC.

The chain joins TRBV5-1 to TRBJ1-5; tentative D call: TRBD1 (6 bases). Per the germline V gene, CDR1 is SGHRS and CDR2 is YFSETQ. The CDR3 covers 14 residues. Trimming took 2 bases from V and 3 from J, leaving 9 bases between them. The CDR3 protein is CASSFSGDNQPQHF. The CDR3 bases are TGCGCCAGCAGCTTTTCAGGGGACAATCAGCCCCAGCATTTT.

In DNA, the CDR3 is TGTGCCAGCAGCTATACCGGGACAGGGGTAGGAGGCTACACCTTC. Translating it yields CASSYTGTGVGGYTF. The rearrangement joins TRBV14 to TRBJ1-2; 10 nucleotides line up with TRBD1. From germline, CDR1 is SGHDN and CDR2 FVKESK. The junction had 11 bases not matched to a gene; V was cut back by 5 bases and J by 8 bases. This CDR3 is 15 amino acids long.

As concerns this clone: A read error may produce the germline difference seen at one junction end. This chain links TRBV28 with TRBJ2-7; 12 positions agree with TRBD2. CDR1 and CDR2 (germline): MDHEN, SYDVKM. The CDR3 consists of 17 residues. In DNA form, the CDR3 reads TGTGCCAGCAGTTTATGGACTAGCGGGAGTAACTCCCACGAGCAGTACTTC. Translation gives CASSLWTSGSNSHEQYF.

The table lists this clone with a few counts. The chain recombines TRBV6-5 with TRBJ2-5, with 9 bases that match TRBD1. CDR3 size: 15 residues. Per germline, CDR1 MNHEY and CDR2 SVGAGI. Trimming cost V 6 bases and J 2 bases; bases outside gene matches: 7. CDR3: CASSLRTGAQETQYF. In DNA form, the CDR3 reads TGTGCCAGCAGCCTTCGGACAGGGGCACAAGAGACCCAGTACTTC.

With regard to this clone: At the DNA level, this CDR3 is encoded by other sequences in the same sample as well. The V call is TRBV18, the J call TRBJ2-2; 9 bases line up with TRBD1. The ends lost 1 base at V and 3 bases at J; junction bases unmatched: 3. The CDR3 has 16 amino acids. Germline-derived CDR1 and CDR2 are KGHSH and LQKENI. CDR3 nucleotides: TGTGCCAGCTCACCACGGACAGGGGTCGACACCGGGGAGCTGTTTTTT. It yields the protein CASSPRTGVDTGELFF.

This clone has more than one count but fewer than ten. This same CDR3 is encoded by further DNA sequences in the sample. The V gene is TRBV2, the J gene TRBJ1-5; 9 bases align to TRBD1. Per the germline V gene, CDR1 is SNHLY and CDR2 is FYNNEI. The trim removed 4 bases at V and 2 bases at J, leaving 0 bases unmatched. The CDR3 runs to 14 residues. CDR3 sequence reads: CASSGTGGNQPQHF. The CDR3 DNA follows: TGTGCCAGCAGTGGGACAGGGGGCAATCAGCCCCAGCATTTT.

The DNA for the CDR3 is TGTGCCAGCATCCGGGACAGGGGAACCTACGAGCAGTACTTC. It codes for CASIRDRGTYEQYF. The chain employs TRBV2 and TRBJ2-7, with TRBD1 matching 10 bases. This CDR3 is built from 14 residues. Germline values: CDR1 SNHLY, CDR2 FYNNEI. V was clipped by 7 bases and J by 2 bases; unmatched bases: 5.

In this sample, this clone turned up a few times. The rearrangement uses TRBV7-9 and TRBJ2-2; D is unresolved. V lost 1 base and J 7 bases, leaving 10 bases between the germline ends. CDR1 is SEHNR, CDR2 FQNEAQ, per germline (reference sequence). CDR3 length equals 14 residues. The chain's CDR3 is CASSLESVVGELFF. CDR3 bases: TGTGCCAGCAGCTTAGAATCCGTTGTCGGGGAGCTGTTTTTT.

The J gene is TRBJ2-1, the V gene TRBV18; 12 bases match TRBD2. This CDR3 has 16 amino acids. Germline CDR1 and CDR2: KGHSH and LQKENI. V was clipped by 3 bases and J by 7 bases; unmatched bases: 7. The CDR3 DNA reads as TGTGCCAGCTCACCCAACGGACTAGCGGGAAATAATGAGCAGTTCTTC. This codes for CASSPNGLAGNNEQFF.

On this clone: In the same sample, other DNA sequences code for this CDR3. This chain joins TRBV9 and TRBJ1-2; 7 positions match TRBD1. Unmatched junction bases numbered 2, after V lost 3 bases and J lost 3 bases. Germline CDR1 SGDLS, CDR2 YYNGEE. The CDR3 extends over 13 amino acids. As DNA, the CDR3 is TGTGCCAGCAGCGCTACAGGGGACTATGGCTACACCTTC. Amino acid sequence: CASSATGDYGYTF.

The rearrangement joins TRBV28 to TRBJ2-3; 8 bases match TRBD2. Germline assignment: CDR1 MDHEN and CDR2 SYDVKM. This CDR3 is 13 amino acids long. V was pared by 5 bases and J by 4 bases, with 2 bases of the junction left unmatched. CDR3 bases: TGTGCCAGCAGTACGGGGGGGCCAGATACGCAGTATTTT. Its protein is CASSTGGPDTQYF.

The CDR3: CASSLVVASSGGHKQYF. CDR3 DNA: TGTGCCAGCAGCTTAGTAGTCGCCTCATCGGGGGGCCACAAGCAGTACTTC. This chain connects TRBV7-2 to TRBJ2-7, with D perhaps matching TRBD2 (7 bases). The CDR3 loop spans 17 amino acids. Germline lookup yields CDR1 SGHTA and CDR2 FQGNSA. Trimming left V 1 base short and J 8 bases short, with 24 bases between.

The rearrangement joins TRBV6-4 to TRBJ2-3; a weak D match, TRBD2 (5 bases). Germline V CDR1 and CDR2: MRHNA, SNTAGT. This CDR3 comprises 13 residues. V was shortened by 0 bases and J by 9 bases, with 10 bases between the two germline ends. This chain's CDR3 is CASSDSMASTQYF. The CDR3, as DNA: TGTGCCAGCAGTGACTCGATGGCTAGCACGCAGTATTTT.

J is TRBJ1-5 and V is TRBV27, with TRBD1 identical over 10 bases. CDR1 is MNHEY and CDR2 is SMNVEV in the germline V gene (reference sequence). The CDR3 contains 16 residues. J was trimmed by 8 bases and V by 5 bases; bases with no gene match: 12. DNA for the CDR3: TGTGCCAGCAGTCGATCACGACAGGGGGCTAGGGAGCCCCAGCATTTT. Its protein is CASSRSRQGAREPQHF.

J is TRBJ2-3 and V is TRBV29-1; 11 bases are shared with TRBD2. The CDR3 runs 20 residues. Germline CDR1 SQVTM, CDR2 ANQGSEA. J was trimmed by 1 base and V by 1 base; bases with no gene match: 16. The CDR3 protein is CSVEGVGFSGRAGGTDTQYF. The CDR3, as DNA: TGCAGCGTTGAAGGGGTAGGGTTTAGCGGGAGGGCCGGGGGCACAGATACGCAGTATTTT.

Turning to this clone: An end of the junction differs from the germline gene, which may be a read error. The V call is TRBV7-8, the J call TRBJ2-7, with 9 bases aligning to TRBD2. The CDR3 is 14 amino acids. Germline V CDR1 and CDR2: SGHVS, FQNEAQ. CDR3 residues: CASSVAGARDEQYF. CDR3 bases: TGTGCCAGCAGCGTAGCGGGGGCGAGGGACGAGCAGTACTTC.